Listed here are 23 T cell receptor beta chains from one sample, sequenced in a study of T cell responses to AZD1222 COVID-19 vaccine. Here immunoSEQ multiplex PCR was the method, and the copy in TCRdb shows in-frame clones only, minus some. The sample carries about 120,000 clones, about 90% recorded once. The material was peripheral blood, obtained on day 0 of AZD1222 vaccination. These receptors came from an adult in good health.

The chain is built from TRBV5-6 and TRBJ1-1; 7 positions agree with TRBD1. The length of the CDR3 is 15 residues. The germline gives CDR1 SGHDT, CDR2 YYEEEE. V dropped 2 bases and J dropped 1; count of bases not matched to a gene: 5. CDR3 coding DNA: TGTGCCAGCAGCTTACCGACAGGGCCGAACACTGAAGCTTTCTTT. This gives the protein CASSLPTGPNTEAFF.

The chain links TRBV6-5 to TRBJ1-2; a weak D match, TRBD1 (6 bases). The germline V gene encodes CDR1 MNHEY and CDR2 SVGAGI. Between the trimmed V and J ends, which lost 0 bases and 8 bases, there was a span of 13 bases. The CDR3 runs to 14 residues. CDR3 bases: TGTGCCAGCAGTTACTCCAGGGGATTGGGGGGCTACACCTTC. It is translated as CASSYSRGLGGYTF.

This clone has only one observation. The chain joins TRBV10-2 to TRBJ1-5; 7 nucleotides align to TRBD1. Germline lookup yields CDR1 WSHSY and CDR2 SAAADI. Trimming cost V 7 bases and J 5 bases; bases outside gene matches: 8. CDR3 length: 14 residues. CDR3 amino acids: CASTPRQGYQPQHF. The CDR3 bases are TGCGCCAGCACCCCACGACAGGGATATCAGCCCCAGCATTTT.

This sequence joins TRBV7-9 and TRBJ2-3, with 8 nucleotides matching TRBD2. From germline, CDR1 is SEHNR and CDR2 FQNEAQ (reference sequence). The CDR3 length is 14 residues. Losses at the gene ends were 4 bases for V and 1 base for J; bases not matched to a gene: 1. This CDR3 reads CASSYSGGTDTQYF. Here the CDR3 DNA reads TGTGCCAGCAGCTATAGCGGGGGCACAGATACGCAGTATTTT.

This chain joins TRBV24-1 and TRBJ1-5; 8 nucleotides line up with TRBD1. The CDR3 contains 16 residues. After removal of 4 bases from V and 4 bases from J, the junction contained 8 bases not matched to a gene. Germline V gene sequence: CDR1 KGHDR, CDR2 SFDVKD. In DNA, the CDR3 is TGTGCCACCAGTGACGAAGGGACAGGCGGGAATCAGCCCCAGCATTTT. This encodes CATSDEGTGGNQPQHF.

The CDR3 sequence: CASSPPNTEAFF. CDR3 bases: TGTGCCAGTAGCCCACCGAACACTGAAGCTTTCTTT. The chain recombines TRBV19 with TRBJ1-1; D is uncertain. The CDR3 spans 12 residues. The germline V gene encodes CDR1 LNHDA and CDR2 SQIVND (reference sequence). The ends were cut back, 6 bases at V and 1 base at J, with 6 bases in the middle.

CDR3 protein: CASSSWDREAGELFF. CDR3 bases: TGTGCCAGCAGCTCGTGGGACAGGGAAGCCGGGGAGCTGTTTTTT. The chain links TRBV11-2 to TRBJ2-2; 9 nucleotides agree with TRBD1. J was trimmed by 6 bases and V by 4 bases; bases with no gene match: 6. The CDR3 loop spans 15 amino acids. In germline, CDR1 is SGHAT, CDR2 FQNNGV.

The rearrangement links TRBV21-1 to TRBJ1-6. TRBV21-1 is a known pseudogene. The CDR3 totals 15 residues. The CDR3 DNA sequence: TGTGCCAGCAGCATCACCCCCTCATATAATTCACCCCTCCACTTT. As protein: CASSITPSYNSPLHF.

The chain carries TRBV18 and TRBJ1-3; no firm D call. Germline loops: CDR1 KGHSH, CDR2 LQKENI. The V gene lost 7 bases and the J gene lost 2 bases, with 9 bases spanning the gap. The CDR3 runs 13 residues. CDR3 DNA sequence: TGTGCCAGCTGCGAGGCTGCTGGAAACACCATATATTTT. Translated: CASCEAAGNTIYF.

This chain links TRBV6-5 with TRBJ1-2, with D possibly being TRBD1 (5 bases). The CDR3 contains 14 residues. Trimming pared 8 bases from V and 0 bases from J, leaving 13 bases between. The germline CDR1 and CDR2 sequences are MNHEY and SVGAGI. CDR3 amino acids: CASGDRRPNYGYTF. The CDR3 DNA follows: TGTGCCAGCGGCGACAGACGACCTAACTATGGCTACACCTTC.

The chain's CDR3 is CASSGTGVNTEAFF. The CDR3 DNA follows: TGTGCCAGCAGCGGAACGGGTGTGAACACTGAAGCTTTCTTT. This sequence joins TRBV4-2 and TRBJ1-1; D gene ambiguous. The V end lost 5 bases, the J end lost 0 bases, and 10 bases lay between the germline ends. The CDR3 consists of 14 residues. Germline loops: CDR1 LGHNA, CDR2 YNFKEQ.

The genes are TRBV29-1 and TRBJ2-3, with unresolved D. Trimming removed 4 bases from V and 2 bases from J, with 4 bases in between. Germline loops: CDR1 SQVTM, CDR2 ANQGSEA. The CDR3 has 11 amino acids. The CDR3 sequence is CSVGPTDTQYF. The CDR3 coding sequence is TGCAGCGTTGGCCCCACAGATACGCAGTATTTT.

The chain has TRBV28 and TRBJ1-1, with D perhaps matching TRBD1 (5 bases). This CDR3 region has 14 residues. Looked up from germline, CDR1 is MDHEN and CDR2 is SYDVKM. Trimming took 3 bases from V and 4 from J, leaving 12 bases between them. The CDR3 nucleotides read TGTGCCAGCAGTTTTCGGGGAGGGACCACTGAAGCTTTCTTT. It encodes CASSFRGGTTEAFF.

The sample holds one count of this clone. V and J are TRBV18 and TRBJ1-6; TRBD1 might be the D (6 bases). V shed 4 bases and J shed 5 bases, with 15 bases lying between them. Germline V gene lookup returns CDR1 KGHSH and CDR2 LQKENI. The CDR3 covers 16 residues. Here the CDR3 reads CASSQSRTENNSPLHF. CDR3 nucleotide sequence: TGTGCCAGCTCACAATCACGGACAGAGAATAATTCACCCCTCCACTTT.

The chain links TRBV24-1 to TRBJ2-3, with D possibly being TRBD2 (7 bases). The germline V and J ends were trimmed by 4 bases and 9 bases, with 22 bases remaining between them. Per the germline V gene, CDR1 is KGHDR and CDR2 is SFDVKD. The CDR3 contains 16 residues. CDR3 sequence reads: CATSEPQGGKKDTQYF. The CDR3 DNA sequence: TGTGCCACCAGTGAACCACAGGGAGGGAAGAAGGACACGCAGTATTTT.

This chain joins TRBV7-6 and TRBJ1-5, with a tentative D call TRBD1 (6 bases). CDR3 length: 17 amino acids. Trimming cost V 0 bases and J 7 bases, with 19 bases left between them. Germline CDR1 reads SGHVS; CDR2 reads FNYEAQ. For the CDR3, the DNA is TGTGCCAGCAGCTTAGCGCAGGGAGCTCCCAGGGGACAGCCCCAGCATTTT. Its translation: CASSLAQGAPRGQPQHF.

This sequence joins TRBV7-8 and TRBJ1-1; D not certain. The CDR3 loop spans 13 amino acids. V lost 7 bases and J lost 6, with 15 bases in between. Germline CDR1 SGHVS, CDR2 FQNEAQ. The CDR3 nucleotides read TGTGCCAGCACCATTCTTATGGCCCCTGAAGCTTTCTTT. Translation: CASTILMAPEAFF.

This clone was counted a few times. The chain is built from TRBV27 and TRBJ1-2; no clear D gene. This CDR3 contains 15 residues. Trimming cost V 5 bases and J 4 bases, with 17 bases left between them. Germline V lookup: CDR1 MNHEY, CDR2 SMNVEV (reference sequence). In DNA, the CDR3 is TGTGCCAGCAGTCCCTCGAGATCACGGGGCTATGGCTACACCTTC. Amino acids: CASSPSRSRGYGYTF.

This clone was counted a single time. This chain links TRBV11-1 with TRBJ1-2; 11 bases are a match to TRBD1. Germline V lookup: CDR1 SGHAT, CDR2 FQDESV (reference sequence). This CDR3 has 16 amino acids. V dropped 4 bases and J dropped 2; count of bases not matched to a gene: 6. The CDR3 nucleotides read TGTGCCAGCAGCTCACTACGGGACAGGGGGAACTATGGCTACACCTTC. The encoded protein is CASSSLRDRGNYGYTF.

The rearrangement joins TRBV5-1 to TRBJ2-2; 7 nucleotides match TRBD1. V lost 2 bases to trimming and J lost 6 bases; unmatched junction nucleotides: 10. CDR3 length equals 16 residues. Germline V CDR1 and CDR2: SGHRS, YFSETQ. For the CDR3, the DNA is TGCGCCAGCAGCTTCGCCGGGCAGGGGGTTCCCGGGGAGCTGTTTTTT. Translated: CASSFAGQGVPGELFF.

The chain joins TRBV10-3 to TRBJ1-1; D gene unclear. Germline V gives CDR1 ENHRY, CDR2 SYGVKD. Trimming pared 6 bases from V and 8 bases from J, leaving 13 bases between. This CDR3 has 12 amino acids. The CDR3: CAIRDAGGEAFF. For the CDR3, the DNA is TGTGCCATCAGGGACGCCGGAGGGGAAGCTTTCTTT.

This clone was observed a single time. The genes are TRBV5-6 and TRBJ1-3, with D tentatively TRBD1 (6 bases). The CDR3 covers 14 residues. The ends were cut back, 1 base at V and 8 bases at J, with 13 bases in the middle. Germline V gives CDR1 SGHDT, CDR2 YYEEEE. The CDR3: CASSLYRERYTIYF. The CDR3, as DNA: TGTGCCAGCAGCTTGTACAGGGAGAGATACACCATATATTTT.

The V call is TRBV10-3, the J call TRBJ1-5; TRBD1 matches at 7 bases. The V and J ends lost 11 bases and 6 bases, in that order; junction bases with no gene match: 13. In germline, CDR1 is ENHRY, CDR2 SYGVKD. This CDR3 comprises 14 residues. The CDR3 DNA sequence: TGTGCCGTTTCGACAGGGACGGTTGGTCAGCCCCAGCATTTT. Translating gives CAVSTGTVGQPQHF.